The clone carrying this T cell receptor beta chain was counted at least ten times. Each CDR3 protein gets one entry after TCRdb re-called the 5' RACE reads with MiXCR. The table includes a few hundred thousand distinct CDR3 sequences, 9.5% to 10% detected once. These data originate in a study of identical twins. The same data also contributed to another study, on yellow fever vaccine responses in identical twins.

This TCR derives from a woman between 18 and 29 years old in good health. Sequenced sample: PBMCs.

In DNA, the CDR3 is TGTGCCAGCAGTTTTGGAAGGGATTCTGGGCAGTACTTC. Amino acids: CASSFGRDSGQYF. The genes are TRBV12-3 or TRBV12-4 and TRBJ2-7; D unresolved. Trimming took off 3 bases at V and 9 bases at J, with 15 bases between the two ends. The CDR3 runs to 13 residues.